This T cell receptor beta chain was retrieved from a study of OX40 agonist ivuxolimab in advanced cancers. Study context: The eligibility criteria allowed prior anti-PD-1, anti-PD-L1 or anti-CTLA-4 therapy, and 40% had some.

Notes on the study in general: In general, CD8+ T cells held more expanded clones than CD4+ did, on average.

As concerns this clone: Its matching antigen is unknown.

The germline CDR1 and CDR2 sequences are SNHLY and FYNNEI. With 6 bases removed from V and 3 bases from J, the gap between germline ends came to 9 bases. There are 12 residues in the CDR3. TCRdb keeps only in-frame clones here, not all; method: immunoSEQ multiplex PCR. The sample includes more than 95,000 clones, about 90% of them seen just once. This receptor was obtained from an adult with an advanced solid tumor such as melanoma, head and neck, liver or kidney cancer. Here the sequenced sample was CD4+ or CD8+ T cells sorted from blood, taken in a trial of the OX40 agonist ivuxolimab. The chain couples TRBV2 to TRBJ2-7, with D perhaps TRBD1 (5 bases). For the CDR3, the DNA is TGTGCCAGCAGACGTCAGGGCTACGAGCAGTACTTC. This gives the protein CASRRQGYEQYF.